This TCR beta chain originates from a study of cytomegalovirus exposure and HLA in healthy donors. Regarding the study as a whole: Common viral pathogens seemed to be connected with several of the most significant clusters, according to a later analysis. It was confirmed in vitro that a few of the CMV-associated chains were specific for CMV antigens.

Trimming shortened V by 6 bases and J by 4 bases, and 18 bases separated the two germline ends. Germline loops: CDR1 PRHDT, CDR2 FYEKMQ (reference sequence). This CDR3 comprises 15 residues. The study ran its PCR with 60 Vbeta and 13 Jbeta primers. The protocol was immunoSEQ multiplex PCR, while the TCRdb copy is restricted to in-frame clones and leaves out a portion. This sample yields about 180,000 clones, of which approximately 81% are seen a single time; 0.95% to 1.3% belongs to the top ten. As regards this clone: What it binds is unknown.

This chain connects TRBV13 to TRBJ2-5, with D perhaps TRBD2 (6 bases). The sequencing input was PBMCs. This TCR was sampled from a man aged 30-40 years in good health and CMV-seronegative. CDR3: CASRGGSYLGETQYF. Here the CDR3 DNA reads TGTGCCAGCAGGGGGGGAAGCTACCTCGGAGAGACCCAGTACTTC. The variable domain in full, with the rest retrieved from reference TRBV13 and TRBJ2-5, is AAGVIQSPRHLIKEKRETATLKCYPIPRHDTVYWYQQGPGQDPQFLISFYEKMQSDKGSIPDRFSAQQFSDYHSELNMSSLELGDSALYFCASRGGSYLGETQYFGPGTRLLVL.